Listed below are T cell receptor beta chains from one sample, sequenced in a study of spatial heterogeneity in lung cancer. Each CDR3 protein is one row after TCRdb ran MiXCR on the 5' RACE reads. The data show 25,000 or so distinct CDR3 sequences, around 9.2% seen once. Sequenced here: PBMCs, sampled at surgery. The receptors stem from a female donor with early-stage non-small cell lung cancer. The CDR3 runs from the conserved cysteine through the conserved F or W. The D gene is left open where the match is weak. Clone sizes are given selectively: once, few, many, or a class where the clone is expanded.

v_gene: TRBV5-5; abundance: few; len: 12; j_gene: TRBJ1-1; d_gene: -; CDR3aa: CASSLEAGGAFF; CDR3nt: TGTGCCAGCAGCTTGGAGGCGGGTGGAGCTTTCTTT
v_gene: TRBV5-1; abundance: -; len: 14; j_gene: TRBJ1-1; d_gene: -; CDR3aa: CASSVSGSNTEAFF; CDR3nt: TGCGCCAGCAGCGTATCGGGATCGAACACTGAAGCTTTCTTT
v_gene: TRBV5-1; abundance: few; len: 19; j_gene: TRBJ2-2; d_gene: TRBD2; CDR3aa: CASSLGTSGSRRSTGELFF; CDR3nt: TGCGCCAGCAGCTTAGGGACTAGCGGGAGTCGGAGGAGCACCGGGGAGCTGTTTTTT
v_gene: TRBV10-3; abundance: few; len: 17; j_gene: TRBJ2-3; d_gene: -; CDR3aa: CAISESKGSYNPDTQYF; CDR3nt: TGTGCCATCAGTGAGTCGAAGGGCAGCTATAACCCAGATACGCAGTATTTT
v_gene: TRBV3-1; abundance: many; len: 16; j_gene: TRBJ2-1; d_gene: TRBD2; CDR3aa: CASSSREVAGVPEQFF; CDR3nt: TGTGCCAGCAGCTCCCGGGAGGTAGCGGGAGTCCCTGAGCAGTTCTTC
v_gene: TRBV7-9; abundance: many; len: 11; j_gene: TRBJ2-5; d_gene: -; CDR3aa: CASSSRWTQYF; CDR3nt: TGTGCCAGCAGCTCACGTTGGACCCAGTACTTC
v_gene: TRBV19; abundance: few; len: 14; j_gene: TRBJ2-1; d_gene: -; CDR3aa: CATAPSRTYNEQFF; CDR3nt: TGTGCCACCGCACCCTCCCGGACCTACAATGAGCAGTTCTTC
v_gene: TRBV24-1; abundance: few; len: 13; j_gene: TRBJ2-5; d_gene: TRBD1; CDR3aa: CATSGDSQETQYF; CDR3nt: TGTGCCACCAGCGGGGACAGCCAAGAGACCCAGTACTTC
v_gene: TRBV15; abundance: -; len: 13; j_gene: TRBJ2-3; d_gene: TRBD2; CDR3aa: CATLTSGTDTQYF; CDR3nt: TGTGCCACCCTGACTAGCGGCACAGATACGCAGTATTTT
v_gene: TRBV5-1; abundance: many; len: 13; j_gene: TRBJ2-1; d_gene: -; CDR3aa: CASSSGTFIEQFF; CDR3nt: TGCGCCAGCAGCTCCGGGACTTTTATTGAGCAGTTCTTC
v_gene: TRBV29-1; abundance: few; len: 9; j_gene: TRBJ1-1; d_gene: -; CDR3aa: CSVDREAFF; CDR3nt: TGCAGCGTTGACCGTGAAGCTTTCTTT
v_gene: TRBV20-1; abundance: -; len: 13; j_gene: TRBJ1-6; d_gene: -; CDR3aa: CSARPGTYSPLHF; CDR3nt: TGCAGTGCCCGTCCCGGGACATATTCACCCCTCCACTTT
v_gene: TRBV6-2/TRBV6-3; abundance: many; len: 15; j_gene: TRBJ1-2; d_gene: -; CDR3aa: CASSTEPGRNYGYTF; CDR3nt: TGTGCCAGCAGTACCGAACCGGGACGCAACTATGGCTACACCTTC
v_gene: TRBV6-1; abundance: few; len: 16; j_gene: TRBJ2-3; d_gene: TRBD2; CDR3aa: CASTEVAGGQTDTQYF; CDR3nt: TGTGCCAGCACCGAAGTAGCGGGAGGGCAGACAGATACGCAGTATTTT
v_gene: TRBV4-2; abundance: many; len: 15; j_gene: TRBJ2-5; d_gene: -; CDR3aa: CASSQEGGGPETQYF; CDR3nt: TGTGCCAGCAGCCAAGAGGGTGGGGGCCCAGAGACCCAGTACTTC
v_gene: TRBV19; abundance: many; len: 14; j_gene: TRBJ2-2; d_gene: TRBD2; CDR3aa: CASRLAANTGELFF; CDR3nt: TGTGCCAGTAGACTAGCGGCGAACACCGGGGAGCTGTTTTTT
v_gene: TRBV10-3; abundance: many; len: 15; j_gene: TRBJ2-1; d_gene: TRBD1; CDR3aa: CAISESTGTGYEQFF; CDR3nt: TGTGCCATCAGTGAGTCGACTGGGACAGGGTATGAGCAGTTCTTC
v_gene: TRBV7-9; abundance: many; len: 16; j_gene: TRBJ1-6; d_gene: -; CDR3aa: CASSPEGARGNSPLHF; CDR3nt: TGTGCCAGCAGCCCGGAGGGCGCCAGGGGCAATTCACCCCTCCACTTT
v_gene: TRBV5-1; abundance: few; len: 14; j_gene: TRBJ2-5; d_gene: -; CDR3aa: CASSLVWESETQYF; CDR3nt: TGCGCCAGCAGCTTGGTGTGGGAGTCAGAGACCCAGTACTTC
v_gene: TRBV6-1; abundance: many; len: 14; j_gene: TRBJ2-2; d_gene: -; CDR3aa: CASRGPKNTGELFF; CDR3nt: TGTGCCAGCCGGGGACCGAAGAACACCGGGGAGCTGTTTTTT
v_gene: TRBV11-2; abundance: many; len: 14; j_gene: TRBJ1-3; d_gene: -; CDR3aa: CASSLGTARNTIYF; CDR3nt: TGTGCCAGCAGCTTAGGGACAGCTCGAAACACCATATATTTT
v_gene: TRBV20-1; abundance: few; len: 10; j_gene: TRBJ2-5; d_gene: -; CDR3aa: CSATQETQYF; CDR3nt: TGCAGTGCAACGCAAGAGACCCAGTACTTC
v_gene: TRBV19; abundance: few; len: 16; j_gene: TRBJ2-1; d_gene: -; CDR3aa: CASSIFRSRSNNEQFF; CDR3nt: TGTGCCAGTAGTATATTTCGGAGTAGATCGAACAATGAGCAGTTCTTC
v_gene: TRBV27; abundance: -; len: 17; j_gene: TRBJ2-1; d_gene: TRBD2; CDR3aa: CASSSPSFRTSGGEQFF; CDR3nt: TGTGCCAGCAGTTCACCCTCCTTCCGGACTAGCGGGGGTGAGCAGTTCTTC
v_gene: TRBV29-1; abundance: many; len: 14; j_gene: TRBJ1-3; d_gene: TRBD1; CDR3aa: CSVTDRASGNTIYF; CDR3nt: TGCAGCGTTACCGACAGGGCCTCTGGAAACACCATATATTTT
v_gene: TRBV19; abundance: few; len: 15; j_gene: TRBJ2-1; d_gene: TRBD2; CDR3aa: CASSSFGGGPNEQFF; CDR3nt: TGTGCCAGTAGTTCGTTTGGGGGAGGGCCAAATGAGCAGTTCTTC
v_gene: TRBV7-9; abundance: few; len: 14; j_gene: TRBJ1-2; d_gene: -; CDR3aa: CASSPQQGTYGYTF; CDR3nt: TGTGCCAGCAGCCCCCAACAGGGAACCTATGGCTACACCTTC
v_gene: TRBV30; abundance: many; len: 13; j_gene: TRBJ2-7; d_gene: -; CDR3aa: CAWSLLNSYEQYF; CDR3nt: TGTGCCTGGAGTTTACTGAACTCCTACGAGCAGTACTTC
v_gene: TRBV12-3/TRBV12-4; abundance: -; len: 15; j_gene: TRBJ1-2; d_gene: TRBD1; CDR3aa: CASSPWGTGVYGYTF; CDR3nt: TGTGCCAGCAGTCCATGGGGGACAGGGGTTTATGGCTACACCTTC
v_gene: TRBV28; abundance: many; len: 13; j_gene: TRBJ2-4; d_gene: -; CDR3aa: CASVRGAENIQYF; CDR3nt: TGTGCCAGCGTACGGGGGGCTGAAAACATTCAGTACTTC
v_gene: TRBV5-6; abundance: -; len: 16; j_gene: TRBJ2-2; d_gene: -; CDR3aa: CASSFWSSKDTGELFF; CDR3nt: TGTGCCAGCAGCTTCTGGTCCTCAAAGGACACCGGGGAGCTGTTTTTT
v_gene: TRBV2; abundance: many; len: 14; j_gene: TRBJ2-1; d_gene: -; CDR3aa: CASSEWEGAYEQFF; CDR3nt: TGTGCCAGCAGTGAATGGGAGGGGGCCTATGAGCAGTTCTTC
v_gene: TRBV10-3; abundance: many; len: 14; j_gene: TRBJ2-1; d_gene: TRBD1; CDR3aa: CAVTPRDSYNEQFF; CDR3nt: TGTGCCGTGACGCCTCGGGACAGTTACAATGAGCAGTTCTTC
v_gene: TRBV7-9; abundance: many; len: 15; j_gene: TRBJ1-4; d_gene: -; CDR3aa: CASSTGQNQYEKLFF; CDR3nt: TGTGCCAGCAGCACAGGACAGAATCAGTATGAAAAACTGTTTTTT
v_gene: TRBV18; abundance: many; len: 13; j_gene: TRBJ2-7; d_gene: -; CDR3aa: CASSPPNPYEQYF; CDR3nt: TGTGCCAGCTCACCCCCTAACCCCTACGAGCAGTACTTC
v_gene: TRBV10-3; abundance: few; len: 13; j_gene: TRBJ2-3; d_gene: -; CDR3aa: CAISQPTTRTQYF; CDR3nt: TGTGCCATCAGTCAACCAACCACGAGGACGCAGTATTTT